This T cell receptor (beta chain) was observed in a study of cytomegalovirus exposure and HLA in healthy donors (dated by TCRdb to 2017 to 2019). Background for the entire study: An earlier analysis of more than 550 of the donors reported around 280 Gb of sequence data and about 120 million unique TCR beta sequences obtained from about 200 million T cells. About 280 gigabases of sequencing data and around 90 million unique TCR sequences made up an early release that covered 640 HLA-typed donors. Among the approximately 420 genotyped donors, 75% to 90% belonged to the genetic ancestry cluster associated with self-reported Caucasian donors. The study was designed to test whether signatures of past pathogen exposure could be identified by cataloging public T cell receptors. Using immunosequencing, the study profiled T cell repertoires from fewer than 700 subjects and related those repertoires to cytomegalovirus serostatus. Along with the roughly 670-subject first cohort, a separate validation cohort of over 90 different subjects was used. To predict cytomegalovirus infection status, the study combined high-throughput TCR immunosequencing, statistical association of individual TCRs with disease status, and machine learning. To study patterns of TCR occurrence, a later analysis re-analyzed previously published TCR beta repertoires from 550 to 800 donors and added high-resolution HLA genotyping. Rather than drawing on any new phenotypic data, the later analysis identified candidate immune exposures from TCR beta sequences and the way those sequences occurred across donors. An earlier analysis of several hundred of the donors used high-throughput TCR beta sequencing to judge whether each TCR beta V gene segment behaved as functional or pseudogenic. Alongside the repertoire data, information on donor age, sex, ethnicity and CMV serostatus was compiled. A later genetic analysis used genome-wide SNP genotypes for 398 of the 666 donors, treating that subset as a discovery cohort. Every repertoire in the discovery cohort had been generated on one and the same sequencing platform. HLA typing covered class I and class II loci at four-digit resolution. Typing coverage differed by locus: A, B, C, DRB1 and DQB1 were typed in about 620-640 donors, DQA1 in approximately 520, DPA1 in approximately 610, and DPB1 in just under 490. A handful of DR-DQ haplotypes were handled as single units for association and clustering because linkage in the cohort was strong. Across 398 genotyped donors of the cohort, an average of roughly 230,000 unique TCR beta nucleotide sequences per donor were sequenced, and roughly 20% of those sequences were non-productive. Study-wide conclusions, independent of this receptor: In a later analysis, TCR association rates were found to vary across HLA loci, with the most associated TCRs seen for DRB1 alleles and the fewest for HLA-C alleles. A later analysis found that HLA-associated TCR beta chains were more clonally expanded and had lower generation probabilities than equally common non-associated chains. Immune exposure information for the cohort was limited to CMV serostatus. Sequencing depth was assumed to be roughly uniform across donors in the presence/absence analyses, though that assumption may not hold. Cytomegalovirus status was reported to be diagnosed by the classifier with high specificity and sensitivity in both the original and validation cohorts. Specific HLA alleles were associated with around 18,000 TCR beta sequences at a false discovery rate of 0.05 in a later analysis. The authors suggested that the approach could potentially be extended to other disease states and immunological phenotypes. A total of 150 or so TCR beta chains were listed by the study as associated with cytomegalovirus. Most CMV-associated TCR beta chains appeared to be HLA-restricted in a later analysis, and the HLA associations seemed to be driven largely by CMV exposure. Because some donors lacked HLA typing at each locus, the association tests relied only on the typed subset. Linkage disequilibrium might explain the correlated functional status among segregating V segments, but an unknown experimental factor could not be ruled out. According to a later analysis, parvovirus B19, influenza, CMV and Epstein-Barr virus appeared linked to several top co-occurrence clusters. The cohort was sequenced for TCR beta chains only, and without alpha or paired-chain data the features that could be detected were limited. A cluster of highly shared sequence variants was judged likely to represent a technical artifact of the sequencing pipeline. Compared with the 666-donor mean, donors in an Asian-associated ancestry cluster had fewer N-insertions in productive TCRs, according to a later genetic analysis. Because the 87-base-pair reads could not distinguish some IMGT-functional V segments, including TRBV6-2 and TRBV6-3, those segments were excluded. About 17 rarely observed V segments, including chromosome 9 orphons, were excluded from the earlier analysis of about 500 of the donors because counts were too low. An association between a missense DCLRE1C variant and V-gene and J-gene trimming of TCR beta chains was found in a later genetic analysis and replicated in an independent cohort. An earlier analysis of 587 of the donors showed that most TCR beta V segments appeared in productive rearrangements either about 87% or about 30% of the time, which broadly matched IMGT annotations. Strong co-occurrence of HLA alleles, especially DR and DQ, made assigning TCR associations to individual alleles difficult. In vitro tests confirmed that three of the cytomegalovirus-associated TCR beta chains recognize cytomegalovirus antigens. Across donors, most TCR sequences were observed very rarely, whereas some public TCRs were present in many individuals. A further reported finding was that TCR beta sequences accurately predicted the HLA-A and HLA-B alleles for most subjects in the first cohort.

On this clone itself: It has no known antigen specificity. The record has no base qualities; no much larger clone is one base away.

The protocol used for the library was the immunoSEQ multiplex PCR assay. The multiplex PCR relied on a mix of 60 forward primers for TCR Vbeta segments and 13 reverse primers for TCR Jbeta segments. The CDR3 region of rearranged TCR beta genes was amplified from genomic DNA with a multiplex PCR assay. The amplified TCR beta libraries were sequenced on the Illumina HiSeq System as 87-base-pair reads. The original pipeline was this. Across the roughly 700 repertoires, a later analysis counted roughly 77 million unique TCR beta chains, around 11 million of which were shared by at least two donors. To remove PCR and sequencing errors, raw reads were error-corrected and collapsed into unique sequences using a nearest-neighbor algorithm that merged closely related sequences. CDR3 sequences were aligned to IMGT reference sequences to assign V, D and J gene segments. Each retained sequence needed at least a six-nucleotide match to both a V gene segment and a J gene segment. A rearrangement counted as productive if the CDR3 had no stop codons and remained in frame with V and J, and every other rearrangement counted as non-productive. CDR3 was defined according to IMGT convention as the region running from the second conserved V-encoded cysteine to the conserved J-encoded phenylalanine. The earlier analysis of some 550 of the donors excluded any sequence lacking an unambiguous match to a single V gene segment. An earlier analysis of 587 of the donors called V segments functional above 56.7% productive rearrangements and segregating when the between-donor standard deviation exceeded 5%. A statistical classification framework was built for diagnosing cytomegalovirus status from the catalog of TCR beta chain sequences. A later analysis assigned V and J genes by comparing TCR nucleotide sequences with IMGT/GENE-DB human TR gene sequences. In a later analysis, CDR3 sequences and most-parsimonious VDJ recombination scenarios were assigned using the TCRdist pipeline. In a later analysis, each TCR beta chain was defined by its CDR3 amino acid sequence together with its V-gene family, and reads without a unique V-gene family were excluded. To address suspected cross-contamination and a sequencing artifact, a later analysis removed 450 to 700 highly shared, low-generation-probability nucleotide sequences. For each public chain, a later analysis derived a clonal expansion index from normalized ranks of inferred template counts within each repertoire. Generation probabilities in a later analysis came from a VDJ recombination model fitted to out-of-frame rearrangements, and those results were checked against IGoR. In a later analysis, TCR-TCR, TCR-HLA and TCR-CMV co-occurrence was scored with hypergeometric tests, and a repertoire-size bias correction was applied to TCR pairs. A later analysis estimated false discovery rates by permuting HLA or CMV assignments 20 times. In a later analysis, co-occurring TCRs were grouped with DBSCAN, and TCRdist sequence similarity was added when clustering was performed within HLA-allele-positive subsets. Co-occurrence clustering excluded repertoires with fewer than 30,000 or more than 120,000 public chains, plus five with anomalous nucleotide sharing. TCRdb retrieved this table from immuneACCESS and kept in-frame rearrangements only. Not all clones are present; in checked studies, unresolved V genes account for under half, and no reason is known for the remainder. The V and J calls and the clone size are those of that table, but D and trimming were determined from the DNA. The sample data list over 200,000 clones, and roughly 80% of these were observed just once. Approximately 3.8% of the sample rests with the top ten.

The cohort consisted of 666 healthy bone marrow donors. Cohort members were all nominally healthy when sampled, although unrecorded immune exposures were likely present. The donor tested CMV seronegative, placing the donor among the 350 to 400 seronegative members of the cohort. A peripheral blood sample was provided by each donor, and peripheral blood mononuclear cells were used for TCR beta sequencing. Genomic DNA extraction from the blood cell samples was performed with the Qiagen DNeasy Blood Extraction Kit. The CDR3 goes from the cysteine to the phenylalanine over 14 residues. Kept here is only the CDR3 DNA, which spans 42 bases and is read in frame from base 1. V is cut back by 3 bases and J by 4 bases, with 5 bases in the junction unmatched. CDR1 and CDR2, looked up from the germline V gene (reference sequence), are GTSNPN and SVGIG.

This sequence originates from a male donor in good health and CMV-seronegative. This chain is built from TRBV30 and TRBJ2-2, and 7 junctional nucleotides match TRBD2. Sequencing was carried out using PBMCs. The DNA sequence is given as TGTGCCTGGAGGGCGGGAGACATCACCGGGGAGCTGTTTTTT. It translates as CAWRAGDITGELFF.